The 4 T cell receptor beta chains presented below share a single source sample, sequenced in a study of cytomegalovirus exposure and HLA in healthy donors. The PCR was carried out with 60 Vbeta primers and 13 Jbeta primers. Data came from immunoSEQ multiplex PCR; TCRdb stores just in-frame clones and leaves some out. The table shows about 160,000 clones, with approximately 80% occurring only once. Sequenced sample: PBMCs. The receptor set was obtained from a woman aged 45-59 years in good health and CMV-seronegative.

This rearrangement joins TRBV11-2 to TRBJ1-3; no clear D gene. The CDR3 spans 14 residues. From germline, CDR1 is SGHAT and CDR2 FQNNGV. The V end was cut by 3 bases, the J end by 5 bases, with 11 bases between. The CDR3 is CASSFILARNTIYF. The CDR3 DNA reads TGTGCCAGCAGCTTTATTTTGGCAAGAAACACCATATATTTT.

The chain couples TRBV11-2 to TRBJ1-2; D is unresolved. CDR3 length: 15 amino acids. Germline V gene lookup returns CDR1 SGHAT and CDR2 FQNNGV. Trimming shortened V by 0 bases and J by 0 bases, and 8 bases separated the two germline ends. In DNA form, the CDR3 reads TGTGCCAGCAGCTTAGATAGAGCTTCTAACTATGGCTACACCTTC. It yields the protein CASSLDRASNYGYTF.

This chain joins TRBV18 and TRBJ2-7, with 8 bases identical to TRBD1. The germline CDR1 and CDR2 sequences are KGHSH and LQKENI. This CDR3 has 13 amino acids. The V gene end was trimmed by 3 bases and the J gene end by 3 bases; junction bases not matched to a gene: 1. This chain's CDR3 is CASSPGQDYEQYF. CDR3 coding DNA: TGTGCCAGCTCACCGGGACAGGACTACGAGCAGTACTTC. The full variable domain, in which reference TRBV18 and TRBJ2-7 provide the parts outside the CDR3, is NAGVMQNPRHLVRRRGQEARLRCSPMKGHSHVYWYRQLPEEGLKFMVYLQKENIIDESGMPKERFSAEFPKEGPSILRIQQVVRGDSAAYFCASSPGQDYEQYFGPGTRLTVT.

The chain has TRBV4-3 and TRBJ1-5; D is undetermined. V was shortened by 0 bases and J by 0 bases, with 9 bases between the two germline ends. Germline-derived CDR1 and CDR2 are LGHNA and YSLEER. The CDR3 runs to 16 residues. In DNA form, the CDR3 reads TGCGCCAGCAGCCAAGATCGGTCTTATAGCAATCAGCCCCAGCATTTT. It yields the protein CASSQDRSYSNQPQHF.